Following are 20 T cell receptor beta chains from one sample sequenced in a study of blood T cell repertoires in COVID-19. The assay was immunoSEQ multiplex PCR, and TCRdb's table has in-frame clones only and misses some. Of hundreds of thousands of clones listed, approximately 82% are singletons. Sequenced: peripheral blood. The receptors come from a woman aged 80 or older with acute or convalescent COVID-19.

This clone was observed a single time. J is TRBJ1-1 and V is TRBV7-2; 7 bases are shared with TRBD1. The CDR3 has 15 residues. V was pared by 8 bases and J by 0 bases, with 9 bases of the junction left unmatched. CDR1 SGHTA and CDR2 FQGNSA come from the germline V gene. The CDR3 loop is CASFLQTGLNTEAFF. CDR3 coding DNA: TGTGCCAGCTTCCTACAGACAGGGCTGAACACTGAAGCTTTCTTT.

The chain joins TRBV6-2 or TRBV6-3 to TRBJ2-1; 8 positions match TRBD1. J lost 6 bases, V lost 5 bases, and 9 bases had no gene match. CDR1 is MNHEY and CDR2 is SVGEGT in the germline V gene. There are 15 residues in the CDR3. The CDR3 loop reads CASSNPGQARNEQFF. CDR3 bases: TGTGCCAGCAGTAACCCGGGACAGGCACGCAATGAGCAGTTCTTC.

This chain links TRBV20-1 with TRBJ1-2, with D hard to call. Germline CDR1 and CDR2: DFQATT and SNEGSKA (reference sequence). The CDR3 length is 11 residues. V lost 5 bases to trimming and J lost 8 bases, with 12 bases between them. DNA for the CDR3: TGCAGTGCTGATACAGATGGCGGCTACACCTTC. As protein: CSADTDGGYTF.

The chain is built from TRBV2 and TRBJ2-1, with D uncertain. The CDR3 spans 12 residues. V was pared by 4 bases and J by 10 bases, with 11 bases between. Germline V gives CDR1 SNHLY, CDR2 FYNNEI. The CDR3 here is CASSGEAREQFF. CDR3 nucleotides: TGTGCCAGCAGTGGTGAGGCTAGAGAGCAGTTCTTC.

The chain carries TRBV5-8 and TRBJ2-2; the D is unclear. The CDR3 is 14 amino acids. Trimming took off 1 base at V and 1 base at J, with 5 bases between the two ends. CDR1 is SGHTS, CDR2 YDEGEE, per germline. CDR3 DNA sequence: TGTGCCAGCAGCTTGATCAGGAACACCGGGGAGCTGTTTTTT. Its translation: CASSLIRNTGELFF.

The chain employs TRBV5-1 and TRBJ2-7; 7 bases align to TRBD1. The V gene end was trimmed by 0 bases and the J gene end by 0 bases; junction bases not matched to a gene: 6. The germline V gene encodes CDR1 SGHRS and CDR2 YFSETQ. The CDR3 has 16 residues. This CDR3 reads CASSLDPGGSSYEQYF. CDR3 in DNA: TGCGCCAGCAGCTTGGATCCAGGGGGTAGCTCCTACGAGCAGTACTTC.

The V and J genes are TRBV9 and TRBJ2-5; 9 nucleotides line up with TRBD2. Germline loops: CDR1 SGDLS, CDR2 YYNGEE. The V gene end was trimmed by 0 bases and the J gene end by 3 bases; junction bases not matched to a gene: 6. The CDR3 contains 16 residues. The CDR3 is CASSVGDSGGEETQYF. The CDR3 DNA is TGTGCCAGCAGCGTAGGAGATAGCGGGGGAGAAGAGACCCAGTACTTC.

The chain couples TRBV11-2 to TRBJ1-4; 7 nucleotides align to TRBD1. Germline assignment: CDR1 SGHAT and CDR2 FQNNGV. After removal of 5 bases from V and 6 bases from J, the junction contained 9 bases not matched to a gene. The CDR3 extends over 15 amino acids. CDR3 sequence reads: CASSPRQGRDEKLFF. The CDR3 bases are TGTGCCAGCAGCCCCAGACAGGGAAGGGATGAAAAACTGTTTTTT.

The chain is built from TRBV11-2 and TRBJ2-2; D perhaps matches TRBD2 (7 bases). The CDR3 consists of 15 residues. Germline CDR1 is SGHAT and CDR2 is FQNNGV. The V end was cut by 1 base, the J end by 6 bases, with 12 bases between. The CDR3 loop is CASSLVRGGAGELFF. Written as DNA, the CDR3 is TGTGCCAGCAGCTTAGTAAGGGGGGGCGCCGGGGAGCTGTTTTTT.

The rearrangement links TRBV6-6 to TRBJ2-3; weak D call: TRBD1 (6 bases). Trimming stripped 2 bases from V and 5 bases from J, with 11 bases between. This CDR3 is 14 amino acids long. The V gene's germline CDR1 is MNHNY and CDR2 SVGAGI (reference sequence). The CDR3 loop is CASSYGGRGDTQYF. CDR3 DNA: TGTGCCAGCAGTTACGGGGGCCGGGGAGATACGCAGTATTTT.

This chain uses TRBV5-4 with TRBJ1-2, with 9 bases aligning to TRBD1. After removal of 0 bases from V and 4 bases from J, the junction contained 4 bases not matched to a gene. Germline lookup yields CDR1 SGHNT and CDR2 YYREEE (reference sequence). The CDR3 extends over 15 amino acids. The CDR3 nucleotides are TGTGCCAGCAGCTTGGGGACAGGGGTGGCCTATGGCTACACCTTC. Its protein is CASSLGTGVAYGYTF.

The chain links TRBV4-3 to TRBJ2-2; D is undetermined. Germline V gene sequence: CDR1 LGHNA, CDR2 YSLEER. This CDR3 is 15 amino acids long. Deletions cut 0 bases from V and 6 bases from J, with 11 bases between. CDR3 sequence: CASSQEVAPAGELFF. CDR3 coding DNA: TGCGCCAGCAGCCAAGAAGTGGCTCCAGCCGGGGAGCTGTTTTTT.

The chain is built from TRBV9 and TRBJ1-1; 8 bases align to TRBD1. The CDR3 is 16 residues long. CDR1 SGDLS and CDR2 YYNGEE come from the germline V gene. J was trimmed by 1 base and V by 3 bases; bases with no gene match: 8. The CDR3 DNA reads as TGTGCCAGCAGCGGAGTGGACAGGGTCCAGAACACTGAAGCTTTCTTT. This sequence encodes CASSGVDRVQNTEAFF.

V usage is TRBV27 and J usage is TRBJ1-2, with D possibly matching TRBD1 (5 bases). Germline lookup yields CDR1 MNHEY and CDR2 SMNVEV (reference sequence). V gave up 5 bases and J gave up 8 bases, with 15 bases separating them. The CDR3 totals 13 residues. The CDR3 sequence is CASSMGGGKGYTF. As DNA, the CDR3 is TGTGCCAGCAGTATGGGGGGAGGGAAGGGCTACACCTTC.

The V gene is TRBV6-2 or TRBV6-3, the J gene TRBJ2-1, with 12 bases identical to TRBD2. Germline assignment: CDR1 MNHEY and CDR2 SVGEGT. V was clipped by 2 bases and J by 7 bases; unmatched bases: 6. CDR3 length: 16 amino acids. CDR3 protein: CASSYQLAGGLNEQFF. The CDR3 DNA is TGTGCCAGCAGTTACCAGCTAGCGGGGGGGCTTAATGAGCAGTTCTTC.

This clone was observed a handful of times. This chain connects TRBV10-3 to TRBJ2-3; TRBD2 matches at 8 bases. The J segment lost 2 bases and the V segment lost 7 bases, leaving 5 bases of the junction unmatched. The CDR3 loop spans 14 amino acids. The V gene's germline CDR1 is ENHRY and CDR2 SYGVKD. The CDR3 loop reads CAIKETSDTDTQYF. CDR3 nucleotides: TGTGCCATCAAAGAGACTAGCGACACAGATACGCAGTATTTT.

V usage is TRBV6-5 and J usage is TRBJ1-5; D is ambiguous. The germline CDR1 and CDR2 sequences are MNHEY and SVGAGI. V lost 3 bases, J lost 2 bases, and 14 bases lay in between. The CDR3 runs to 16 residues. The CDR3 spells CASSYNSPAGNQPQHF. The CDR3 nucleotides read TGTGCCAGCAGTTATAACAGCCCGGCAGGCAATCAGCCCCAGCATTTT.

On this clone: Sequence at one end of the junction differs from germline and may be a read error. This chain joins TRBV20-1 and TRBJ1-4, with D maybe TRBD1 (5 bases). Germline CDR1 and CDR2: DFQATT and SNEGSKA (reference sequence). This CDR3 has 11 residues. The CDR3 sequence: CSANPSGTALF. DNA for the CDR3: TGCAGTGCTAACCCGTCCGGGACTGCCCTTTTT.

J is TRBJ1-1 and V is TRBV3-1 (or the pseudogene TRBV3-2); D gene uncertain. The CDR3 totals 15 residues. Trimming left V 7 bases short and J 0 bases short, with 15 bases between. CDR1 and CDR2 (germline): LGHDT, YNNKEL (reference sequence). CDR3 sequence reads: CASTTFSEVNTEAFF. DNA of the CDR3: TGTGCCAGCACCACTTTTTCGGAGGTGAACACTGAAGCTTTCTTT.

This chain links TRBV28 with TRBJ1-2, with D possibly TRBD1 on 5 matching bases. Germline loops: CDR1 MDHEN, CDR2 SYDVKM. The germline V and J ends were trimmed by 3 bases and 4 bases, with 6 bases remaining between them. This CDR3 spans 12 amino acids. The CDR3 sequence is CASSLGGYGYTF. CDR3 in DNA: TGTGCCAGCAGTTTGGGGGGCTATGGCTACACCTTC.